Listed below are T cell receptor beta chains from one sample, sequenced in a study of cytomegalovirus exposure and HLA in healthy donors. Profiling relied on immunoSEQ multiplex PCR, and the TCRdb table lists in-frame clones only, not all of them. This sample yields about 160,000 clones, of which around three quarters are seen a single time; about 2% belongs to the top ten. The sequencing sample was made of PBMCs. These receptors originate from a middle-aged man in good health and CMV-seronegative. Each CDR3 is given without its conserved first and last residue. Clone size is shown for a subset of rows, as once, few, many or a class of expanded clone.

clone_size | j_call | v_call | cdr3_aa
once | TRBJ1-1 | TRBV9 | ASSVGEGAAF
few | TRBJ2-1 | TRBV5-6 | ASSATSGREYEQF
NA | TRBJ1-1 | TRBV5-4 | ASSPPGDLKNTEAF
NA | TRBJ2-2 | TRBV10-1 | ASSERGINTGELF
once | TRBJ2-7 | TRBV6-5 | ASSRQNYEQY
NA | TRBJ2-7 | TRBV11-1 | ASSPRDRVYEQY
NA | TRBJ2-6 | TRBV27 | ASSSRGARGSSGANVLT
NA | TRBJ2-2 | TRBV7-9 | ASSLPGDQTGELF
once | NA | TRBV7-6 | ASSPEAGSSYEQY
NA | TRBJ1-6 | TRBV7-8 | ASSLRGAGIAYNSPLH
once | TRBJ1-2 | TRBV30 | AWSGGQDWGYT
NA | TRBJ2-7 | TRBV27 | ASSARGSGSPEQY
NA | TRBJ1-4 | TRBV5-1 | ASSLGGGFEKLF
NA | TRBJ2-1 | TRBV7-8 | ASSTKRTSGSSDNEQF
NA | TRBJ2-3 | TRBV5-1 | ASSQDLDTQY
NA | NA | TRBV6-1 | ASSDVGSPIQQY
NA | TRBJ2-1 | TRBV7-9 | SSGGGRRSYNEQF
NA | TRBJ2-7 | TRBV30 | AWRKSGQGSYEQY
NA | TRBJ2-7 | TRBV5-4 | ASSPEGGRYEQY
NA | TRBJ2-2 | TRBV28 | ASSSPLAGVGSNTGELF
NA | TRBJ2-1 | TRBV27 | ASSWGGSEQF
NA | TRBJ2-1 | TRBV9 | ASSGSGRDRGEQF
NA | TRBJ1-4 | TRBV6-1 | ASSETAFQREKLF
NA | TRBJ2-5 | TRBV18 | ASSPPFGSREETQY
once | TRBJ2-2 | TRBV5-1 | ASSSGQGALGTGELF
NA | TRBJ2-1 | TRBV6-4 | ASSDPSSGRNNEQF
few | TRBJ1-1 | TRBV25-1 | ASSGVAGENTEAF
NA | TRBJ2-5 | TRBV7-2 | ASSPRRGDQETQY
NA | TRBJ2-7 | TRBV5-1 | ASSFRVAYEQY
NA | TRBJ2-3 | TRBV27 | ASSPRTSGRPDFHSTDTQY
NA | TRBJ1-2 | TRBV5-4 | ASSQETAYGYT
NA | TRBJ1-5 | TRBV21-1 | ASTGDSNQPQH
NA | TRBJ1-2 | TRBV15 | ATSRDRGESRGYT
NA | TRBJ2-7 | TRBV28 | ASSTSGGYYEQY
NA | TRBJ1-1 | TRBV6-5 | ASRRTGGHTEAF
NA | TRBJ1-2 | TRBV30 | AWRRQGYGYT
NA | TRBJ2-7 | TRBV7-6 | ASSLISGGDEQY
NA | TRBJ1-5 | TRBV7-9 | SSSLGTGRPSNQPQH
NA | TRBJ2-7 | TRBV14 | ASSQVTLVGEQY
NA | TRBJ1-3 | TRBV27 | ASSSRGSNTIY
NA | TRBJ2-1 | TRBV11-2 | ASRYSGSPLGDEQF
NA | TRBJ1-2 | TRBV7-8 | ASSLAKGADGYT
few | TRBJ2-1 | TRBV7-2 | ASSRTSGSRSSYNEQF
NA | TRBJ2-3 | TRBV7-8 | ASSLNSGRADTQY